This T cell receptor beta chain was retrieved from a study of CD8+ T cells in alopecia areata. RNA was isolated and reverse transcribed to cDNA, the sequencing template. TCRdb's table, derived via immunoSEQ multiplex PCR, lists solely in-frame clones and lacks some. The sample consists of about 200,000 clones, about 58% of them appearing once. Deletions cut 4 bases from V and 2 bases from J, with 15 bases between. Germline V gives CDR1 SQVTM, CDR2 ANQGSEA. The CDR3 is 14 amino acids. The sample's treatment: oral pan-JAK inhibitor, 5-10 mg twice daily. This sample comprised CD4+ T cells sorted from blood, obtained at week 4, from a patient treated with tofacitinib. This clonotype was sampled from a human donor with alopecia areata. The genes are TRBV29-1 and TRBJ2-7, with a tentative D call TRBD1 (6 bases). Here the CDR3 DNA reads TGCAGCGTTGCCCCACAGGGATTGACCTACGAGCAGTACTTC. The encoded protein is CSVAPQGLTYEQYF.